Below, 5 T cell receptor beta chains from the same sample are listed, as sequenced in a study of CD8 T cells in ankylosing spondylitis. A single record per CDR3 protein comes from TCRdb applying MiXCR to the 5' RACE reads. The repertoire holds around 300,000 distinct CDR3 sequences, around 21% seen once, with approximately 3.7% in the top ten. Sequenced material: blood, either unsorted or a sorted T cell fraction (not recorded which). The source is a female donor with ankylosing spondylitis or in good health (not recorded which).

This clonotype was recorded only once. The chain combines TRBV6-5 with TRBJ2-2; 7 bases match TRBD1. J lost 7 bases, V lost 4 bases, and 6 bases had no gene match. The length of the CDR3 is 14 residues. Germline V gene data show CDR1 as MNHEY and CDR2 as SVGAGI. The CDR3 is CASSSDRDVGELFF. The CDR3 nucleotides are TGTGCCAGCAGTTCTGACAGGGATGTCGGGGAGCTGTTTTTT.

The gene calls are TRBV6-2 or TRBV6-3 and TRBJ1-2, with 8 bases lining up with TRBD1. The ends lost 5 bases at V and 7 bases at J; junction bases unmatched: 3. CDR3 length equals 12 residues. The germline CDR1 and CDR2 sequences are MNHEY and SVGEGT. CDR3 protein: CASSRTGFGYTF. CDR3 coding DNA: TGTGCCAGCAGTCGGACAGGGTTTGGCTACACCTTC.

CDR3 in amino acids: CASSQAKNTEAFF. In nucleotides, the CDR3 is TGTGCCAGCAGCCAAGCAAAGAACACTGAAGCTTTCTTT. The chain uses TRBV4-2 and TRBJ1-1; D call uncertain. Germline V gives CDR1 LGHNA, CDR2 YNFKEQ. The V and J ends lost 1 base and 1 base respectively, with 4 bases between them. This CDR3 is built from 13 residues.

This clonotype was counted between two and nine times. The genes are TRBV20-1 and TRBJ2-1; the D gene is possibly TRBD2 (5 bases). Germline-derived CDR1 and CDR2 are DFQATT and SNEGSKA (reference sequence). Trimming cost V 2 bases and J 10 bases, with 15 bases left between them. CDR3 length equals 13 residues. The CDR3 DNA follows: TGCAGTGCTAGATCCGCCCTTTCGGGAGAGCAGTTCTTC. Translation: CSARSALSGEQFF.

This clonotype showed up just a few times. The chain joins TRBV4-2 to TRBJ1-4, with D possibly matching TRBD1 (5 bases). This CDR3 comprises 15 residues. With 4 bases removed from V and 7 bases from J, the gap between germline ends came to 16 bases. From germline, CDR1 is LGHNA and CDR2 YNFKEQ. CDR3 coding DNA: TGTGCCAGCAGCCCAGGAGACGGGGCGCGTGAAAAACTGTTTTTT. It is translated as CASSPGDGAREKLFF.